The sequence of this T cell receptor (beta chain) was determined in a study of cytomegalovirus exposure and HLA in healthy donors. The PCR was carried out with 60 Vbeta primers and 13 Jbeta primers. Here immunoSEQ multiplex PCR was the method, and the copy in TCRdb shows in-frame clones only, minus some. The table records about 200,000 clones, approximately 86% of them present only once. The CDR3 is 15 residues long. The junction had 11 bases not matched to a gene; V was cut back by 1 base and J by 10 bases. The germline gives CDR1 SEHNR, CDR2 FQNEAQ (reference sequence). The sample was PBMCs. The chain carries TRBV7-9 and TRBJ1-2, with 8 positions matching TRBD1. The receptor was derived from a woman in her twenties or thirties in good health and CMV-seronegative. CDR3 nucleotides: TGTGCCAGCAGCTTAGTGGACAGGGACCCCCTTTACTACACCTTC. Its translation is CASSLVDRDPLYYTF.